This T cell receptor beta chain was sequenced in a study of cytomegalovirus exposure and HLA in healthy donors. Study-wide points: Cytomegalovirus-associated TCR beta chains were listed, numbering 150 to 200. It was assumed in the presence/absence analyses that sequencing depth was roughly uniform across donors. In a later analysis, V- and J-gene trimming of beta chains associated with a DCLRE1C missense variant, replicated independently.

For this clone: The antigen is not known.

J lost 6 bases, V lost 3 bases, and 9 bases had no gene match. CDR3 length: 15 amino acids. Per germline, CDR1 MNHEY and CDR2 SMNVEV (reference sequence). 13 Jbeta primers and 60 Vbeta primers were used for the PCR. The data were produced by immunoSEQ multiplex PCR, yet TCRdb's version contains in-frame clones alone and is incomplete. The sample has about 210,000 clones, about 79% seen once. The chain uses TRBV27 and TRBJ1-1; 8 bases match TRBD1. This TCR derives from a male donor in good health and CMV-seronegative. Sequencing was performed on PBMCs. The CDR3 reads CASSLVGRGQAEAFF. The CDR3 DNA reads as TGTGCCAGCAGTTTGGTCGGCAGGGGGCAGGCTGAAGCTTTCTTT.